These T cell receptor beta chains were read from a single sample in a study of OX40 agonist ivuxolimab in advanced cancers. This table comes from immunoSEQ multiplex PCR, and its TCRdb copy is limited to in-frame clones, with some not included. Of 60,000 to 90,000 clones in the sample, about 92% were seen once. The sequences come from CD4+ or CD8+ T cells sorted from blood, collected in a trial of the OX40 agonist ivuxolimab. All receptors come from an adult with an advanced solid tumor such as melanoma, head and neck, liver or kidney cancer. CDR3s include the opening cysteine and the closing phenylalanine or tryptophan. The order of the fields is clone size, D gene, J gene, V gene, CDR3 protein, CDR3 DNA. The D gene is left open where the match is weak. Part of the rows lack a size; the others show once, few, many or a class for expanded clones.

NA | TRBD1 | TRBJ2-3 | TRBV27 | CAARTGETDTQYF | TGTGCCGCCCGGACAGGAGAGACAGATACGCAGTATTTT
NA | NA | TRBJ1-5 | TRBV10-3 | CAISGGQPEGPQHF | TGTGCCATCAGTGGGGGACAACCGGAGGGACCCCAGCATTTT
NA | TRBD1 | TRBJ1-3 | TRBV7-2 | CASSLTGTGVGNTIYF | TGTGCCAGCAGCTTAACCGGGACAGGGGTAGGAAACACCATATATTTT
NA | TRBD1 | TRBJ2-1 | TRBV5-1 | CASSLYGTGVINEQFF | TGCGCCAGCAGCTTATACGGGACAGGTGTAATCAATGAGCAGTTCTTC
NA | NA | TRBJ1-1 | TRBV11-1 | CASSLAWGEAFF | TGTGCCAGCAGCTTAGCATGGGGTGAAGCTTTCTTT
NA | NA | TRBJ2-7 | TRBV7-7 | CASSFVPGYHSYEQYF | TGTGCCAGCAGTTTTGTCCCGGGCTACCACTCCTACGAGCAGTACTTC
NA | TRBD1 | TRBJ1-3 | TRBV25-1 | CASSETQGAGNTIYF | TGTGCCAGCAGTGAAACCCAGGGGGCTGGAAACACCATATATTTT
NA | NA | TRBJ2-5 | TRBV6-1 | CASSRVAGTGETQYF | TGTGCCAGCAGTCGCGTAGCAGGGACGGGGGAGACCCAGTACTTC
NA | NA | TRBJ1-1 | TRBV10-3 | CAISDGGLNTEAFF | TGTGCCATCAGTGACGGGGGTTTGAACACTGAAGCTTTCTTT
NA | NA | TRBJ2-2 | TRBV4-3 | CASSQTVGGELFF | TGCGCCAGCAGCCAAACGGTAGGCGGGGAGCTGTTTTTT
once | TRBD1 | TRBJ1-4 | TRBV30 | CACTQGGTTNEKLFF | TGTGCCTGTACTCAGGGGGGGACAACTAATGAAAAACTGTTTTTT
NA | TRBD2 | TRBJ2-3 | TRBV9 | CASSVGGPRGDTQYF | TGTGCCAGCAGCGTAGGTGGGCCGCGGGGGGATACGCAGTATTTT
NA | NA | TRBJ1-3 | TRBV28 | CASIGRRDGGNTIYF | TGTGCCAGCATCGGTCGCCGGGACGGCGGAAACACCATATATTTT
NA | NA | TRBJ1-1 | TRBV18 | CASSPPSRNTEAFF | TGTGCCAGCTCACCTCCTTCGAGGAACACTGAAGCTTTCTTT
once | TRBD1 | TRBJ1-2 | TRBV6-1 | CASSEAGGSAVFNYGYTF | TGTGCCAGCAGTGAAGCAGGGGGCTCAGCGGTTTTTAACTATGGCTACACCTTC
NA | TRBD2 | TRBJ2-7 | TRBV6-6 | CASSYGAGGTYEQYF | TGTGCCAGCAGTTACGGTGCGGGGGGAACCTACGAGCAGTACTTC
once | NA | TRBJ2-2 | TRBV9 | CASSLSTTGTGELFF | TGTGCCAGCAGCCTAAGCACCACAGGGACCGGGGAGCTGTTTTTT
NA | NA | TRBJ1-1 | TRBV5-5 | CASSTWNRAPEAFF | TGTGCCAGCAGCACCTGGAACCGGGCTCCTGAAGCTTTCTTT
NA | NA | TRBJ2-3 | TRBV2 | CASSRSGTTDTQYF | TGTGCCAGCAGCCGGTCAGGGACCACAGATACGCAGTATTTT
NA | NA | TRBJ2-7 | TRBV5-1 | CASSLAGVSSYEQYF | TGCGCCAGCAGCTTGGCCGGAGTCAGCTCCTACGAGCAGTACTTC
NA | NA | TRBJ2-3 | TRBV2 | CASRQPTDTQYF | TGTGCCAGCAGACAGCCCACAGATACGCAGTATTTT
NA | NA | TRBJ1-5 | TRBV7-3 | CASSADSNQPQHF | TGTGCCAGCAGCGCGGATAGCAATCAGCCCCAGCATTTT
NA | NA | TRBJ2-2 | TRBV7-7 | CASSLQGYTGELFF | TGTGCCAGCAGCTTACAGGGCTACACCGGGGAGCTGTTTTTT